This TCR beta chain derives from a study of blood T cell repertoires in COVID-19. Study as a whole: Samples came from the United States, Italy and Spain, spanning acute and convalescent COVID-19. T cells, B-cell-depleted T cells, or PBMCs provided the cDNA or gDNA that served as material.

In the authors' methods: Scientists estimated how many nucleated cells there were by amplifying reference gene primers. TCRdb keeps only in-frame clones here, not all; method: immunoSEQ multiplex PCR. V, J and clone size are those of that table, while D and trimming were read from the DNA. The sample includes about 300,000 clones, approximately 88% of them seen just once. The germline V gene encodes CDR1 SNHLY and CDR2 FYNNEI. Trimming cost V 1 base and J 6 bases; bases outside gene matches: 4. The CDR3 is 15 residues long. This chain uses TRBV2 with TRBJ2-1; 9 positions agree with TRBD2. This clonotype originated in a man between 18 and 29 years old who had recovered from COVID-19. Material: peripheral blood. CDR3 sequence reads: CASSEDRGLANEQFF. The CDR3 DNA is TGTGCCAGCAGTGAAGACCGGGGACTAGCCAATGAGCAGTTCTTC.